Detailed here is one TCR beta chain. What it binds is unknown. Using immunoSEQ multiplex PCR, the repertoire was profiled, and TCRdb retains in-frame clones only, with some absent. The sample lists approximately 1,500,000 clones; approximately 98% were seen once. With V trimmed by 3 bases and J by 1 base, 6 bases remained unmatched. The length of the CDR3 is 15 residues. Germline V gene sequence: CDR1 SGDLS, CDR2 YYNGEE. This specimen comes from a study of shared clonotypes between healthy human individuals. All donors were Caucasian adults living in Nashville, Tennessee. Study results and caveats: The low donor count limited represented genetic and exposure-history diversity. Naive CD4 clonotype sharing across several donors was about 5%. Despite large depth, rarefaction showed incomplete sorted-subset sequencing.

This chain uses TRBV9 with TRBJ1-1, with 7 nucleotides matching TRBD1. The source is a man between 25 and 39 years old in good health. The sample consisted of naive CD4+ T cells sorted from blood. Subset defined: CD45RA+ positively selected. This CDR3 reads CASSATGVANTEAFF. The CDR3 bases are TGTGCCAGCAGCGCAACAGGGGTCGCGAACACTGAAGCTTTCTTT.